Presented here are 2 T cell receptor beta chains from one specimen sequenced in a study of cytomegalovirus exposure and HLA in healthy donors. A multiplex PCR was run with 60 Vbeta primers and 13 Jbeta primers. Clones were sequenced by immunoSEQ multiplex PCR, and TCRdb holds only the in-frame ones, with some missing. The top ten hold 3% to 4% of the sample, which has approximately 100,000 clones, approximately 73% seen once. The sequenced material came from PBMCs. These TCRs come from a woman in her fifties or sixties in good health and CMV-seropositive.

This chain joins TRBV9 and TRBJ1-1, with a weak D call TRBD1 (5 bases). This CDR3 spans 13 amino acids. The V gene's germline CDR1 is SGDLS and CDR2 YYNGEE. V was trimmed by 1 base and J by 7 bases, leaving 11 bases between them. CDR3 protein: CASSVIGAGEAFF. As DNA, the CDR3 is TGTGCCAGCAGCGTAATAGGGGCCGGTGAAGCTTTCTTT.

This sequence joins TRBV18 and TRBJ1-1; the D gene is possibly TRBD1 (6 bases). The V and J ends lost 3 bases and 3 bases respectively, with 14 bases between them. There are 15 residues in the CDR3. The germline CDR1 and CDR2 sequences are KGHSH and LQKENI. CDR3 protein: CASSPEQGRHTEAFF. DNA for the CDR3: TGTGCCAGCTCACCCGAACAGGGACGGCACACTGAAGCTTTCTTT.